This paragraph reports one T cell receptor beta chain. In germline, CDR1 is SGHRS, CDR2 YFSETQ. The CDR3 has 15 amino acids. J lost 5 bases, V lost 4 bases, and 5 bases had no gene match. The data originate from a study of T cell responses to AZD1222 COVID-19 vaccine. Repertoires were generated with immunoSEQ multiplex PCR, while TCRdb's copy carries only in-frame clones and drops some. The sample has around 96,000 clones, roughly 86% seen once; the top ten hold 4.5% to 7%. The clonotype was recovered from an adult who received the AZD1222 COVID-19 vaccine. V is TRBV5-1 and J is TRBJ2-7, with TRBD2 matching 14 bases. The sequencing used peripheral blood, collected 28 days after the second AZD1222 dose. The CDR3 here is CASSPGLAGANEQYF. Here the CDR3 DNA reads TGCGCCAGCAGCCCGGGACTAGCGGGAGCAAACGAGCAGTACTTC.